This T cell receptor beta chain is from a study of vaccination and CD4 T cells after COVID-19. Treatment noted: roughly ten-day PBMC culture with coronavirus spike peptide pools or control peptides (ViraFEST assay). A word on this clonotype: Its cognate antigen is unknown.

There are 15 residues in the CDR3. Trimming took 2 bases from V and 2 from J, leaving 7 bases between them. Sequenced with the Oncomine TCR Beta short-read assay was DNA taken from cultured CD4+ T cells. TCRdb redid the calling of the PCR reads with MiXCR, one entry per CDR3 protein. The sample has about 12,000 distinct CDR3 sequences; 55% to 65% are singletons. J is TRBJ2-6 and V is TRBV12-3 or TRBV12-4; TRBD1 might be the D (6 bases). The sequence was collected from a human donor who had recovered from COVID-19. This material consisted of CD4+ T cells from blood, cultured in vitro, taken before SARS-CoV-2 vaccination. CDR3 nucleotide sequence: TGTGCCAGCAGTTTAAGACAGGCTGGGGCCAACGTCCTGACTTTC. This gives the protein CASSLRQAGANVLTF.